This T cell receptor (beta chain) emerged from a study of CD4 T cells in relation to SARS-CoV-2 and coronaviruses. This clone occurred once. TCRdb's table, derived via immunoSEQ multiplex PCR, lists solely in-frame clones and lacks some. The repertoire holds about 64,000 clones, with 85% to 95% as singletons. The unexposed donors gave CD4+ T cells in about 2010-2018, prior to COVID-19. Trimming took 4 bases from V and 10 from J, leaving 14 bases between them. The germline V gene has CDR1 SGHAT and CDR2 FQNNGV. The CDR3 sequence is 13 residues long. Sequencing was carried out using naive CD4+ T cells from PBMCs. Subset meaning: naive CD4+ T cells isolated by negative enrichment. The receptor's source is a human donor in good health. This chain connects TRBV11-2 to TRBJ2-1; no firm D call. As DNA, the CDR3 is TGTGCCAGCAGCTCCCGAGATACACGAGAGCAGTTCTTC. Encoded protein: CASSSRDTREQFF.